This T cell receptor (beta chain) was recovered during a study of T cells in Graves' hyperthyroidism and ophthalmopathy. For the study at large: Sampling of peripheral blood happened at initial diagnosis, prior to any treatment. General study results and limits: Onset of ophthalmopathy came a median about 6.5 months after the model predicted it. Within blood appeared most thyroid clonotypes that had expanded above 0.001.

CDR3 length: 16 amino acids. V lost 5 bases, J lost 6 bases, and 20 bases lay in between. TCR beta CDR3 regions were amplified from RNA transcripts. A set of HTBI primers served as the primers for a first-round RT-PCR of the TCR CDR3. TCRdb independently ran MiXCR on the multiplex PCR reads; one entry per CDR3 protein. The sample consists of about 610,000 distinct CDR3 sequences, approximately 15% of them appearing once. Ten or more counts support this clonotype. Its target is unknown. This rearrangement joins TRBV12-3 or TRBV12-4 to TRBJ1-5, with D hard to call. The TCR comes from a woman in her thirties or forties with Graves' ophthalmopathy. Specimen: blood. The chain's CDR3 is CASSQRGGGEGQPQHF. DNA for the CDR3: TGTGCCAGCAGTCAACGGGGTGGTGGGGAGGGTCAGCCCCAGCATTTT.